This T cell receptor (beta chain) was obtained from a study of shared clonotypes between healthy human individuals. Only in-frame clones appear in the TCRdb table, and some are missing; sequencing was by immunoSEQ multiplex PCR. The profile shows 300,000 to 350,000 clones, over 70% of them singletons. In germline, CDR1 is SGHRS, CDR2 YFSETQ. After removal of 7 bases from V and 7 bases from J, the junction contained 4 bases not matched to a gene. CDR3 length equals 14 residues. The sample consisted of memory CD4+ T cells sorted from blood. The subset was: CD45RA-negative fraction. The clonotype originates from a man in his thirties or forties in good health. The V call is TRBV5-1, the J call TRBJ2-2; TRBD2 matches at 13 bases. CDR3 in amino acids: CASGLAGVGGELFF. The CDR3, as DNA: TGCGCCAGCGGACTAGCGGGAGTTGGCGGGGAGCTGTTTTTT.